One sample yielded the 16 T cell receptor beta chains listed below, sequenced in a study of beta chain features in type 1 diabetes. Study findings and constraints: Shorter TCRB CDR3s, moderately but significantly so, marked every one of the four CD4+ subsets in Type 1 diabetes patients.

These TCRs' antigens remain unknown. TCRB transcripts that were expressed got sequenced, as all of the isolated RNA had been reverse transcribed. The assay was immunoSEQ multiplex PCR, and TCRdb's table has in-frame clones only and misses some. The sample consists of 550,000 to 850,000 clones, around an eighth of them appearing once. The specimen was naive CD4+ T cells from blood. The source of these receptors is a man aged 18 to 35 with type 1 diabetes.

The J gene is TRBJ1-5, the V gene TRBV4-1; 9 bases agree with TRBD1. CDR1 MGHRA and CDR2 YSYEKL come from the germline V gene. V shed 3 bases and J 0 bases; nucleotides not matched to a gene: 15. CDR3 length equals 20 residues. The CDR3 DNA is TGCGCCAGCAGCCACCCGGCGGGGGGACAGGGACTTCATAGCAATCAGCCCCAGCATTTT. This translates into CASSHPAGGQGLHSNQPQHF.

A few counts support this clone. The V call is TRBV27, the J call TRBJ2-7; 9 nucleotides agree with TRBD1. In germline, CDR1 is MNHEY, CDR2 SMNVEV (reference sequence). This CDR3 contains 12 residues. CDR3 loop: CASWDRVYEQYF. The CDR3 DNA is TGTGCGAGTTGGGACAGGGTCTACGAGCAGTACTTC.

Remarks on this clone: This specimen includes other DNA sequences encoding the same CDR3. This rearrangement joins TRBV6-5 to TRBJ1-2; no definite D call. Germline values: CDR1 MNHEY, CDR2 SVGAGI. The CDR3 runs 12 residues. V was clipped by 2 bases and J by 5 bases, with 6 bases between them. The CDR3 loop reads CASSYGGYGYTF. The DNA of the CDR3 is TGTGCCAGCAGTTACGGAGGGTATGGCTACACCTTC.

This clone occurred a few times. This chain joins TRBV29-1 and TRBJ1-1, with D perhaps matching TRBD1 (5 bases). The length of the CDR3 is 13 residues. V was shortened by 4 bases and J by 4 bases, with 13 bases between the two germline ends. CDR1 is SQVTM and CDR2 is ANQGSEA in the germline V gene. The CDR3 DNA follows: TGCAGCGTTGGTGAGACAGAAAGCACTGAAGCTTTCTTT. The encoded protein is CSVGETESTEAFF.

CDR3 coding DNA: TGTGCCAGCAGCTTCCCCTCCGGGACAGACTACGAGCAGTACTTC. Protein product: CASSFPSGTDYEQYF. The chain employs TRBV7-9 and TRBJ2-7; 7 bases are a match to TRBD1. The V segment lost 3 bases and the J segment 3 bases; nucleotides outside the gene matches: 8. CDR3 size: 15 residues. Germline-derived CDR1 and CDR2 are SEHNR and FQNEAQ (reference sequence). Based on the CDR3 plus reference TRBV7-9 and TRBJ2-7, the full variable domain is DTGVSQNPRHKITKRGQNVTFRCDPISEHNRLYWYRQTLGQGPEFLTYFQNEAQLEKSRLLSDRFSAERPKGSFSTLEIQRTEQGDSAMYLCASSFPSGTDYEQYFGPGTRLTVT.

The CDR3 sequence: CASTSGAGNYGYTF. CDR3 sequence (DNA): TGTGCCAGCACCTCTGGGGCAGGCAACTATGGCTACACCTTC. The chain employs TRBV7-2 and TRBJ1-2, with a tentative D call TRBD1 (5 bases). Germline loops: CDR1 SGHTA, CDR2 FQGNSA. The germline V and J ends were trimmed by 7 bases and 2 bases, with 14 bases remaining between them. The CDR3 totals 14 residues.

This clone was counted only a few times. Other DNA sequences in the same sample also yield this CDR3. In nucleotides, the CDR3 is TGTGCCAGCAGCTTAGCGGGCTACACCTTC. Its protein product is CASSLAGYTF. J is TRBJ1-2 and V is TRBV7-9; D call uncertain. The V end lost 0 bases, the J end lost 8 bases, and 1 base lay between the germline ends. The length of the CDR3 is 10 residues. Germline lookup yields CDR1 SEHNR and CDR2 FQNEAQ (reference sequence). Supplemented by reference TRBV7-9 and TRBJ1-2, the full variable domain reads DTGVSQNPRHKITKRGQNVTFRCDPISEHNRLYWYRQTLGQGPEFLTYFQNEAQLEKSRLLSDRFSAERPKGSFSTLEIQRTEQGDSAMYLCASSLAGYTFGSGTRLTVV.

This sequence joins TRBV7-9 and TRBJ2-6; the D gene could be TRBD1 or TRBD2 (5 bases each). Germline V gives CDR1 SEHNR, CDR2 FQNEAQ (reference sequence). The CDR3 is made up of 14 amino acids. V was clipped by 4 bases and J by 7 bases, with 11 bases between them. The CDR3 spells CASSSSGTANVLTF. In DNA, the CDR3 is TGTGCCAGCAGCTCGTCCGGGACCGCCAACGTCCTGACTTTC.

This clone turned up a few times. The J gene is TRBJ2-2, the V gene TRBV5-4; 10 nucleotides line up with TRBD1. The length of the CDR3 is 16 residues. Germline values: CDR1 SGHNT, CDR2 YYREEE (reference sequence). Trimming at V came to 4 bases and at J to 6 bases, leaving 9 bases not matched to a gene. This chain's CDR3 is CASSPGTGAPSGELFF. As DNA, the CDR3 is TGTGCCAGCAGCCCCGGGACAGGGGCCCCTTCCGGGGAGCTGTTTTTT.

V usage is TRBV7-2 and J usage is TRBJ2-6; 8 bases match TRBD1. The V segment lost 8 bases and the J segment 0 bases; nucleotides outside the gene matches: 12. This CDR3 is built from 18 residues. The germline V gene has CDR1 SGHTA and CDR2 FQGNSA. The CDR3 DNA sequence: TGTGCCAGCCCATCCCAGGGGGCCGATCACTCTGGGGCCAACGTCCTGACTTTC. Its translation is CASPSQGADHSGANVLTF.

This clone has just a few counts. The chain is built from TRBV6-6 and TRBJ1-2; D unresolved. V dropped 7 bases and J dropped 4 bases, with 10 bases sitting between them. In germline, CDR1 is MNHNY, CDR2 SVGAGI (reference sequence). The CDR3 sequence is 12 residues long. The CDR3 loop reads CASTTLGYGYTF. The CDR3 DNA is TGTGCCAGCACCACCCTCGGCTATGGCTACACCTTC.

This clone came up a few times. The chain employs TRBV29-1 and TRBJ1-2; no definite D call. V lost 4 bases and J lost 4, with 13 bases in between. Germline loops: CDR1 SQVTM, CDR2 ANQGSEA. CDR3 length: 13 amino acids. The CDR3: CSVVGSPSYGYTF. The CDR3 nucleotides read TGCAGCGTTGTAGGAAGTCCAAGCTATGGCTACACCTTC.

The J gene is TRBJ2-7, the V gene TRBV11-2, with D unresolved. The V gene lost 2 bases and the J gene lost 2 bases, with 10 bases spanning the gap. Germline CDR1 reads SGHAT; CDR2 reads FQNNGV. This CDR3 spans 14 amino acids. Here the CDR3 reads CASSLLQITYEQYF. CDR3 sequence (DNA): TGTGCCAGCAGCTTATTACAGATTACCTACGAGCAGTACTTC.

This clone was observed a handful of times. The J gene is TRBJ1-5, the V gene TRBV28; a weak D match, TRBD1 (6 bases). This CDR3 contains 17 residues. Between the trimmed V and J ends, which lost 2 bases and 0 bases, there was a span of 14 bases. Germline assignment: CDR1 MDHEN and CDR2 SYDVKM. The CDR3 DNA reads TGTGCCAGCAGTTTACCTCAGGGGAAAGTTAGCAATCAGCCCCAGCATTTT. It translates to CASSLPQGKVSNQPQHF.

CDR3 sequence: CASSSPSRGAETQYF. The CDR3 DNA is TGTGCCAGCAGCTCCCCTAGCAGGGGGGCAGAGACCCAGTACTTC. The chain is built from TRBV7-8 and TRBJ2-5; tentatively, D is TRBD1 (7 bases). Germline CDR1 and CDR2: SGHVS and FQNEAQ. The length of the CDR3 is 15 residues. V lost 4 bases and J 4 bases, leaving 16 bases between the germline ends.

This clone appeared a few times. This chain uses TRBV7-9 with TRBJ1-1; D unresolved. Trimming took 0 bases from V and 1 from J, leaving 9 bases between them. Germline CDR1 reads SEHNR; CDR2 reads FQNEAQ (reference sequence). The CDR3 is 15 amino acids. CDR3 DNA: TGTGCCAGCAGCTTAGCCTCCACGGGGAACACTGAAGCTTTCTTT. Translation gives CASSLASTGNTEAFF.